A selection of T cell receptor beta chains follows, all from one sample in a study of blood T cell repertoires in COVID-19. TCRdb's copy holds only in-frame clones and misses some; the assay was immunoSEQ multiplex PCR. This sample has roughly 250,000 clones, with over 75% found just once. Sequencing was done on a sample of peripheral blood. Receptors were obtained from a woman aged 40 to 50 who had recovered from COVID-19. Both conserved end residues are part of each CDR3. D genes are given only for firm matches.

TRBD2	TRBV10-3	TRBJ2-7	CAISASGGSGVDEQYF
TRBD2	TRBV6-6	TRBJ2-5	CASSYGAGGRETQYF
TRBD1	TRBV7-8	TRBJ1-6	CASSAGTDNSPLHF
NA	TRBV5-6	TRBJ1-2	CASSSGLLNYGYTF
NA	TRBV6-5	TRBJ1-1	CASSYSWRNTEAFF
NA	TRBV12-3/TRBV12-4	TRBJ2-1	CASRPPGYNEQFF
NA	TRBV4-3	TRBJ2-6	CASSPMTGGANVLTF
TRBD2	TRBV25-1	TRBJ2-3	CASRERGRGTDTQYF
TRBD1	TRBV15	TRBJ1-3	CATSRDFQGAFSGNTIYF
NA	TRBV11-3	TRBJ2-1	CASSPGSAREQFF
NA	TRBV5-1	TRBJ2-7	CASSFRTIASYEQYF
TRBD2	TRBV19	TRBJ2-1	CASSSSSGISYNEQFF
TRBD1	TRBV18	TRBJ1-2	CASSPTPRTGAYGYTF
NA	TRBV6-1	TRBJ2-7	CASSEAPRVDPYEQYF
NA	TRBV9	TRBJ1-2	CASSVGGGYGYTF
TRBD1	TRBV5-1	TRBJ1-2	CASSLDRVGYTF
NA	TRBV19	TRBJ2-3	CASSIGRQGSSTDTQYF
TRBD2	TRBV7-3	TRBJ2-1	CASSISGTQYNEQFF
NA	TRBV11-3	TRBJ2-1	CASSFPKRDRYNEQFF
TRBD1	TRBV30	TRBJ1-2	CAWNTNPGGRDGYTF
TRBD1	TRBV19	TRBJ2-5	CASSRRGGGETQYF
NA	TRBV30	TRBJ2-2	CAWRDSYTGELFF
NA	TRBV3-1/TRBV3-2	TRBJ1-2	CASSPGLNYGYTF
NA	TRBV3-1/TRBV3-2	TRBJ1-5	CASSLRGSNQPQHF
NA	TRBV6-5	TRBJ1-3	CASSPNGFSGNTIYF
NA	TRBV5-5	TRBJ1-5	CASSTTGGSNQPQHF
NA	TRBV6-5	TRBJ2-3	CASREVDTQYF
TRBD1	TRBV24-1	TRBJ1-5	CATSDGTGPNQPQHF
TRBD2	TRBV4-1	TRBJ2-2	CASSKHGGANTGELFF
NA	TRBV3-1/TRBV3-2	TRBJ2-7	CASSLGRGTPAYEQYF
TRBD1	TRBV12-3/TRBV12-4	TRBJ1-4	CASSLGQGEKLFF
NA	TRBV24-1	TRBJ1-2	CATSDPASFGYTF
TRBD1	TRBV11-3	TRBJ1-5	CASRTGSNQPQHF
TRBD2	TRBV24-1	TRBJ2-3	CATSDESGRAIHTQYF